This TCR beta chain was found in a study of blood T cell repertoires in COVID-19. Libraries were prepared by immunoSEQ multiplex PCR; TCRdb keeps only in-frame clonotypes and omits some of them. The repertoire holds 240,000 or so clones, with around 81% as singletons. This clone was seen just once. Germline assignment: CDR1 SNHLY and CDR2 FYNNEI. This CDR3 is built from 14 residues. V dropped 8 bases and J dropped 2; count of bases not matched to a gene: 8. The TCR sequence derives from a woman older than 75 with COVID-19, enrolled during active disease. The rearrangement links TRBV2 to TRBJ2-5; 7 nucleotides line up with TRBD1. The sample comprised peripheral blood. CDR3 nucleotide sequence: TGTGCCAGCCGTTGGGACAGATATCAAGAGACCCAGTACTTC. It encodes CASRWDRYQETQYF.